One sample yielded the 11 T cell receptor beta chains listed below, sequenced in a study of cytomegalovirus exposure and HLA in healthy donors. Both 60 Vbeta primers and 13 Jbeta primers went into the PCR. Data came from immunoSEQ multiplex PCR; TCRdb stores just in-frame clones and leaves some out. The sample yields about 120,000 clones, around four fifths seen once. The sequencing input was PBMCs. The receptors stem from a woman aged 40 to 55 in good health and CMV-seronegative.

The count of this clone is one. The V call is TRBV30, the J call TRBJ1-5, with TRBD1 as a possible D gene (5 bases). V dropped 3 bases and J dropped 6 bases, with 12 bases sitting between them. Germline loops: CDR1 GTSNPN, CDR2 SVGIG (reference sequence). The CDR3 has 13 residues. The CDR3 loop reads CAWRVGGGQPQHF. The CDR3 DNA reads as TGTGCCTGGAGGGTCGGGGGTGGTCAGCCCCAGCATTTT.

The gene calls are TRBV20-1 and TRBJ1-2; D gene unclear. CDR3 length equals 10 residues. The ends were cut back, 5 bases at V and 6 bases at J, with 7 bases in the middle. Germline V gene sequence: CDR1 DFQATT, CDR2 SNEGSKA (reference sequence). Here the CDR3 reads CSAPQNGYTF. In nucleotides, the CDR3 is TGCAGTGCTCCCCAGAATGGCTACACCTTC.

The V and J genes are TRBV19 and TRBJ2-3; 9 nucleotides align to TRBD2. This CDR3 spans 14 amino acids. Unmatched junction bases numbered 6, after V lost 7 bases and J lost 4 bases. CDR1 LNHDA and CDR2 SQIVND come from the germline V gene (reference sequence). The CDR3 DNA follows: TGTGCCAGTACCCTTAGCGGGAGCCCAGATACGCAGTATTTT. Translation gives CASTLSGSPDTQYF.

The chain uses TRBV5-1 and TRBJ2-2; 7 positions agree with TRBD2. The CDR3 consists of 17 residues. J lost 2 bases, V lost 2 bases, and 9 bases had no gene match. CDR1 is SGHRS, CDR2 YFSETQ, per germline. CDR3 loop: CASSLEPGLSNTGELFF. The CDR3 DNA reads as TGCGCCAGCAGCTTAGAGCCGGGACTATCAAACACCGGGGAGCTGTTTTTT.

V usage is TRBV6-1 and J usage is TRBJ2-7, with D tentatively TRBD2 (5 bases). Germline loops: CDR1 MNHNS, CDR2 SASEGT. With 0 bases removed from V and 7 bases from J, the gap between germline ends came to 13 bases. The CDR3 is 14 residues long. CDR3: CASSEAPEVGEQYF. In DNA form, the CDR3 reads TGTGCCAGCAGTGAAGCGCCGGAGGTCGGGGAGCAGTACTTC.

This clone was found once. V gene TRBV28 combines with J gene TRBJ2-3; TRBD1 aligns across 9 bases. V gave up 3 bases and J gave up 6 bases; unmatched junction bases: 10. This CDR3 has 16 residues. Per germline, CDR1 MDHEN and CDR2 SYDVKM. This CDR3 is CASSFPPGQGADTQYF. CDR3 nucleotides: TGTGCCAGCAGTTTCCCACCGGGACAGGGTGCGGATACGCAGTATTTT.

The rearrangement links TRBV4-1 to TRBJ1-1; the D is unclear. The CDR3 contains 11 residues. The V gene lost 2 bases and the J gene lost 12 bases, with 10 bases spanning the gap. The germline V gene has CDR1 MGHRA and CDR2 YSYEKL. The CDR3 here is CASSQLGPPFF. CDR3 sequence (DNA): TGCGCCAGCAGCCAACTTGGCCCCCCTTTCTTT.

In its sample, this clone was seen a few times. The gene calls are TRBV7-2 and TRBJ2-3, with 9 bases matching TRBD2. The CDR3 extends over 16 amino acids. The J segment lost 3 bases and the V segment lost 5 bases, leaving 9 bases of the junction unmatched. Germline lookup yields CDR1 SGHTA and CDR2 FQGNSA. The CDR3 DNA sequence: TGTGCCAGCAGCCGAATAGCGGGAGATAGGACAGATACGCAGTATTTT. Translated: CASSRIAGDRTDTQYF.

This chain uses TRBV6-1 with TRBJ1-1, with 7 positions matching TRBD1. Germline V CDR1 and CDR2: MNHNS, SASEGT. The CDR3 loop spans 13 amino acids. After removal of 8 bases from V and 1 base from J, the junction contained 4 bases not matched to a gene. The CDR3 sequence is CASGRTGNTEAFF. Written as DNA, the CDR3 is TGTGCCAGCGGGAGGACAGGGAACACTGAAGCTTTCTTT.

CDR3 region: CASLKDRGHEQYF. CDR3 coding DNA: TGTGCCAGCCTAAAGGACAGGGGCCACGAGCAGTACTTC. The chain employs TRBV2 and TRBJ2-7; 9 bases are a match to TRBD1. Germline CDR1 SNHLY, CDR2 FYNNEI. J was trimmed by 5 bases and V by 8 bases; bases with no gene match: 7. CDR3 length: 13 residues.

The genes are TRBV2 and TRBJ2-5; TRBD2 agrees at 14 bases. Germline trimming cut 6 bases from V and 4 bases from J; bases unmatched to any gene: 4. Germline V gene sequence: CDR1 SNHLY, CDR2 FYNNEI. The CDR3 extends over 15 amino acids. The CDR3 loop is CASSKGLAGGETQYF. The CDR3 nucleotides are TGTGCCAGCAGCAAAGGACTAGCGGGAGGAGAGACCCAGTACTTC.